Shown below are 30 T cell receptor beta chains from a single sample sequenced in a study of blood T cell repertoires in COVID-19. Assay used: immunoSEQ multiplex PCR; TCRdb lists only in-frame clones, some missing. The table has some 170,000 clones, around 84% seen once. The material sequenced was PBMCs or T cells enriched from blood (not recorded which). These TCRs come from a man in his fifties or sixties who had recovered from COVID-19.

The gene calls are TRBV3-1 (or the pseudogene TRBV3-2) and TRBJ2-7; D perhaps matches TRBD2 (6 bases). The CDR3 runs 12 residues. Trimming left V 3 bases short and J 6 bases short, with 9 bases between. Germline V gene sequence: CDR1 LGHDT, CDR2 YNNKEL (reference sequence). The CDR3 DNA reads as TGTGCCAGCAGCCATTTGGGGGGCGAGCAGTACTTC. Protein sequence: CASSHLGGEQYF.

This clone was seen a handful of times. The chain combines TRBV9 with TRBJ1-1; tentatively, D is TRBD1 (6 bases). Germline V lookup: CDR1 SGDLS, CDR2 YYNGEE. The V and J ends lost 0 bases and 5 bases respectively, with 11 bases between them. The CDR3 contains 14 residues. The DNA for the CDR3 is TGTGCCAGCAGCGTAGGGGGGCGTAGGACTGAAGCTTTCTTT. This sequence encodes CASSVGGRRTEAFF.

The V gene is TRBV5-1, the J gene TRBJ2-1, with TRBD1 as a possible D gene (6 bases). Germline CDR1 SGHRS, CDR2 YFSETQ. The V and J ends lost 7 bases and 5 bases respectively, with 13 bases between them. The CDR3 length is 13 residues. The CDR3 DNA reads TGCGCCAGCGCACAGGGACAAAACAATGAGCAGTTCTTC. This gives the protein CASAQGQNNEQFF.

In this sample, this clone turned up a few times. V is TRBV18 and J is TRBJ2-5; 7 nucleotides agree with TRBD2. The CDR3 runs to 17 residues. Trimming removed 2 bases from V and 7 bases from J; junction bases left unmatched: 16. Germline CDR1 is KGHSH and CDR2 is LQKENI. CDR3 in DNA: TGTGCCAGCTCACCATGGGCTAGCGGAGCCCTAGTGGGGACCCAGTACTTC. This sequence encodes CASSPWASGALVGTQYF. The full variable domain, rest sourced from reference TRBV18 and TRBJ2-5, is NAGVMQNPRHLVRRRGQEARLRCSPMKGHSHVYWYRQLPEEGLKFMVYLQKENIIDESGMPKERFSAEFPKEGPSILRIQQVVRGDSAAYFCASSPWASGALVGTQYFGPGTRLLVL.

The chain uses TRBV5-8 and TRBJ1-1; D perhaps matches TRBD1 (5 bases). In germline, CDR1 is SGHTS, CDR2 YDEGEE. The CDR3 extends over 15 amino acids. Trimming removed 4 bases at V and 1 base at J, with 14 bases between. In DNA form, the CDR3 reads TGTGCCAGCAGCAAAGTTCCGACAGCGAACACTGAAGCTTTCTTT. Its translation is CASSKVPTANTEAFF.

The chain links TRBV7-2 to TRBJ2-7; D might be TRBD2 (6 bases). V was cut by 3 bases and J by 0 bases, with 9 bases left in between. The germline V gene has CDR1 SGHTA and CDR2 FQGNSA. CDR3 length: 14 residues. The DNA of the CDR3 is TGTGCCAGCAGCTTCCAGGGAGGCTCCTACGAGCAGTACTTC. Translating it yields CASSFQGGSYEQYF. Full variable domain (rest looked up from reference TRBV7-2 and TRBJ2-7): GAGVSQSPSNKVTEKGKDVELRCDPISGHTALYWYRQSLGQGLEFLIYFQGNSAPDKSGLPSDRFSAERTGGSVSTLTIQRTQQEDSAVYLCASSFQGGSYEQYFGPGTRLTVT.

This chain joins TRBV11-2 and TRBJ2-5, with D possibly TRBD1 on 5 matching bases. The CDR3 contains 17 residues. V was shortened by 0 bases and J by 5 bases, with 19 bases between the two germline ends. Germline values: CDR1 SGHAT, CDR2 FQNNGV. DNA for the CDR3: TGTGCCAGCAGCTTAGATCCCCAGGGTAGGCAATGGGAGACCCAGTACTTC. This gives the protein CASSLDPQGRQWETQYF.

The V and J genes are TRBV3-1 (or the pseudogene TRBV3-2) and TRBJ1-2; maybe TRBD1 (5 bases). Trimming took 6 bases from V and 2 from J, leaving 16 bases between them. CDR1 is LGHDT and CDR2 is YNNKEL in the germline V gene (reference sequence). This CDR3 comprises 15 residues. The chain's CDR3 is CASRPTGSANYGYTF. For the CDR3, the DNA is TGTGCCAGCAGACCTACAGGTTCTGCGAACTATGGCTACACCTTC.

The chain has TRBV10-2 and TRBJ1-5; D ambiguous. The CDR3 covers 13 residues. Germline assignment: CDR1 WSHSY and CDR2 SAAADI. V dropped 7 bases and J dropped 0 bases, with 7 bases sitting between them. The CDR3 DNA reads as TGCGCCAGCACGGTTAATAGCAATCAGCCCCAGCATTTT. As protein: CASTVNSNQPQHF.

This clone appeared a few times. The rearrangement joins TRBV19 to TRBJ1-5; tentatively, D is TRBD1 (6 bases). Between the trimmed V and J ends, which lost 5 bases and 2 bases, there was a span of 13 bases. The CDR3 is 15 amino acids. Germline loops: CDR1 LNHDA, CDR2 SQIVND (reference sequence). CDR3 protein: CASSLQGRGNQPQHF. CDR3 bases: TGTGCCAGTAGTCTACAGGGAAGAGGCAATCAGCCCCAGCATTTT.

This clone was observed a handful of times. The chain combines TRBV3-1 (or the pseudogene TRBV3-2) with TRBJ2-2; 15 bases agree with TRBD2. CDR3 length: 17 amino acids. Per germline, CDR1 LGHDT and CDR2 YNNKEL (reference sequence). V gave up 5 bases and J gave up 5 bases; unmatched junction bases: 6. In DNA form, the CDR3 reads TGTGCCAGCAGCGATCCGGGACTAGCGGGGGGAACCGGGGAGCTGTTTTTT. Its protein is CASSDPGLAGGTGELFF.

A single count supports this clone. This chain connects TRBV5-1 to TRBJ2-7, with D perhaps matching TRBD1 (6 bases). V gave up 4 bases and J gave up 2 bases, with 10 bases separating them. The germline V gene has CDR1 SGHRS and CDR2 YFSETQ. The CDR3 is 13 amino acids. The CDR3 here is CASSAGDTYEQYF. The CDR3 coding sequence is TGCGCCAGCAGCGCCGGGGACACCTACGAGCAGTACTTC.

The V call is TRBV30, the J call TRBJ1-5, with 8 bases identical to TRBD1. The CDR3 consists of 14 residues. The V gene end was trimmed by 3 bases and the J gene end by 5 bases; junction bases not matched to a gene: 6. CDR1 is GTSNPN, CDR2 SVGIG, per germline (reference sequence). CDR3 region: CAWRQGALYQPQHF. The DNA for the CDR3 is TGTGCCTGGAGGCAGGGGGCTTTGTATCAGCCCCAGCATTTT.

DNA for the CDR3: TGTGCCATCAGATCAGGGTCAGACGAAAAACTGTTTTTT. As protein: CAIRSGSDEKLFF. The chain couples TRBV10-3 to TRBJ1-4; a possible D gene is TRBD1 (5 bases). The germline gives CDR1 ENHRY, CDR2 SYGVKD. The CDR3 loop spans 13 amino acids. The V gene lost 6 bases and the J gene lost 8 bases, with 13 bases spanning the gap.

CDR3 bases: TGTGCCAGCTCATTTTCGGGGAACACTGAAGCTTTCTTT. As protein: CASSFSGNTEAFF. The chain joins TRBV18 to TRBJ1-1; the D is unclear. Trimming cost V 5 bases and J 1 base, with 8 bases left between them. CDR1 is KGHSH and CDR2 is LQKENI in the germline V gene. The CDR3 sequence is 13 residues long.

The V gene is TRBV9, the J gene TRBJ2-3, with 10 nucleotides matching TRBD2. The CDR3 loop spans 15 amino acids. CDR1 SGDLS and CDR2 YYNGEE come from the germline V gene. V lost 3 bases, J lost 4 bases, and 5 bases stayed unmatched. The CDR3 loop is CASSGVAGGPDTQYF. CDR3 nucleotides: TGTGCCAGCAGCGGAGTAGCGGGGGGCCCAGATACGCAGTATTTT.

The chain combines TRBV7-8 with TRBJ1-1; possible D gene TRBD1, 5 bases. The V end lost 7 bases, the J end lost 7 bases, and 19 bases lay between the germline ends. This CDR3 has 14 amino acids. Germline CDR1 SGHVS, CDR2 FQNEAQ. The CDR3 DNA follows: TGTGCCAGCAACCAAATCCAGGGCGACAGTGAAGCTTTCTTT. Translation: CASNQIQGDSEAFF.

This sequence joins TRBV7-9 and TRBJ2-7; D may be TRBD2 (5 bases). Looked up from germline, CDR1 is SEHNR and CDR2 is FQNEAQ (reference sequence). This CDR3 has 11 residues. V was cut by 5 bases and J by 5 bases, with 7 bases left in between. CDR3 amino acids: CASSHGDEQYF. In nucleotides, the CDR3 is TGTGCCAGCAGCCACGGGGACGAGCAGTACTTC. Full variable domain (rest looked up from reference TRBV7-9 and TRBJ2-7): DTGVSQNPRHKITKRGQNVTFRCDPISEHNRLYWYRQTLGQGPEFLTYFQNEAQLEKSRLLSDRFSAERPKGSFSTLEIQRTEQGDSAMYLCASSHGDEQYFGPGTRLTVT.

The chain couples TRBV18 to TRBJ2-7, with 7 bases fitting TRBD1. J gave up 1 base and V 8 bases, and 11 bases lay outside the gene matches. The CDR3 has 15 residues. Germline loops: CDR1 KGHSH, CDR2 LQKENI. CDR3 region: CASTLGTATSYEQYF. The CDR3 DNA sequence: TGTGCCAGCACCTTGGGGACAGCAACATCCTACGAGCAGTACTTC.

This chain uses TRBV5-1 with TRBJ1-1; TRBD1 aligns across 9 bases. Losses at the gene ends were 4 bases for V and 4 bases for J; bases not matched to a gene: 5. The CDR3 is 14 amino acids. Germline CDR1 reads SGHRS; CDR2 reads YFSETQ. CDR3 region: CASSLGQGLTEAFF. CDR3 coding DNA: TGCGCCAGCAGCCTGGGACAGGGTCTCACTGAAGCTTTCTTT.

Notes on this clone: Other DNA sequences in this specimen translate into the identical CDR3. J is TRBJ1-1 and V is TRBV3-1 (or the pseudogene TRBV3-2); weak D call: TRBD1 (5 bases). CDR3 size: 14 residues. V lost 1 base and J 1 base, leaving 7 bases between the germline ends. Per the germline V gene, CDR1 is LGHDT and CDR2 is YNNKEL (reference sequence). The CDR3 region has the DNA TGTGCCAGCAGCCAAGTTACAGGGAACACTGAAGCTTTCTTT. It specifies CASSQVTGNTEAFF.

The chain joins TRBV5-1 to TRBJ1-1; 9 nucleotides agree with TRBD1. The CDR3 is made up of 16 amino acids. The trim removed 4 bases at V and 3 bases at J, leaving 10 bases unmatched. Looked up from germline, CDR1 is SGHRS and CDR2 is YFSETQ. CDR3 region: CASSLQGASLYTEAFF. The CDR3 DNA follows: TGCGCCAGCAGCCTACAGGGGGCTTCACTCTACACTGAAGCTTTCTTT.

V is TRBV9 and J is TRBJ1-1; 8 nucleotides agree with TRBD1. CDR1 is SGDLS, CDR2 YYNGEE, per germline. The CDR3 is 14 amino acids. After removal of 1 base from V and 9 bases from J, the junction contained 8 bases not matched to a gene. CDR3 DNA: TGTGCCAGCAGCGTACGGACAGGGATGGAAAAAGCTTTCTTT. The encoded protein is CASSVRTGMEKAFF.

The chain uses TRBV10-1 and TRBJ1-2; 12 nucleotides match TRBD1. CDR1 and CDR2 (germline): WNHNN, SYGVQD (reference sequence). The V segment lost 6 bases and the J segment 7 bases; nucleotides outside the gene matches: 6. The length of the CDR3 is 14 residues. CDR3 amino acids: CASRPPGQGAGYTF. In DNA form, the CDR3 reads TGCGCCAGCAGGCCTCCGGGACAGGGGGCTGGCTACACCTTC.

The CDR3 DNA reads TGTGCCAGCTCGGACAGACTCTACTCTGGAAACACCATATATTTT. It encodes CASSDRLYSGNTIYF. The chain uses TRBV6-6 and TRBJ1-3; perhaps TRBD1 as D (6 bases). CDR1 is MNHNY, CDR2 SVGAGI, per germline (reference sequence). CDR3 length equals 15 residues. With 8 bases removed from V and 0 bases from J, the gap between germline ends came to 14 bases.

This rearrangement joins TRBV5-1 to TRBJ2-5; 10 bases are a match to TRBD2. This CDR3 has 15 residues. Germline V gene sequence: CDR1 SGHRS, CDR2 YFSETQ. V lost 7 bases to trimming and J lost 1 base; unmatched junction nucleotides: 7. As DNA, the CDR3 is TGCGCCAGCCGGGCACTAGCGGGGTCCCAAGAGACCCAGTACTTC. It is translated as CASRALAGSQETQYF.

As regards this clone: A junction boundary mismatches the germline segment, possibly from a read error. The chain recombines TRBV2 with TRBJ2-1; the D is unclear. Germline CDR1 is SNHLY and CDR2 is FYNNEI. This CDR3 has 12 residues. The CDR3 DNA reads TGTGCCAGCAGTCCCTCCGACAATGAGCAGTTCTTC. This encodes CASSPSDNEQFF. The full variable domain, its missing parts supplied by reference TRBV2 and TRBJ2-1, is EPEVTQTPSHQVTQMGQEVILRCVPISNHLYFYWYRQILGQKVEFLVSFYNNEISEKSEIFDDQFSVERPDGSNFTLKIRSTKLEDSAMYFCASSPSDNEQFFGPGTRLTVL.

The V gene is TRBV6-4, the J gene TRBJ2-6; TRBD1 agrees at 7 bases. The CDR3 loop spans 16 amino acids. V shed 6 bases, J shed 0 bases, and the junction held 5 bases outside the gene matches. Per the germline V gene, CDR1 is MRHNA and CDR2 is SNTAGT. The DNA for the CDR3 is TGTGCCAGCAGCCCCGGGACAGCCTCTGGGGCCAACGTCCTGACTTTC. Its translation is CASSPGTASGANVLTF.

Only a few counts were recorded for this clone. The rearrangement uses TRBV28 and TRBJ2-7; D is perhaps TRBD1 (6 bases). Germline lookup yields CDR1 MDHEN and CDR2 SYDVKM. V lost 3 bases and J 3 bases, leaving 18 bases between the germline ends. The CDR3 is 16 amino acids. In DNA, the CDR3 is TGTGCCAGCAGTTTTCCCGACAGGATGATGATCTACGAGCAGTACTTC. Amino acid sequence: CASSFPDRMMIYEQYF.

The J gene is TRBJ1-1, the V gene TRBV6-2 or TRBV6-3, with TRBD1 as a possible D gene (5 bases). Germline CDR1 and CDR2: MNHEY and SVGEGT. Between the trimmed V and J ends, which lost 6 bases and 5 bases, there was a span of 19 bases. The CDR3 loop spans 15 amino acids. Here the CDR3 reads CASSRTGFRETEAFF. In nucleotides, the CDR3 is TGTGCCAGCAGCCGAACAGGTTTTAGAGAGACTGAAGCTTTCTTT.